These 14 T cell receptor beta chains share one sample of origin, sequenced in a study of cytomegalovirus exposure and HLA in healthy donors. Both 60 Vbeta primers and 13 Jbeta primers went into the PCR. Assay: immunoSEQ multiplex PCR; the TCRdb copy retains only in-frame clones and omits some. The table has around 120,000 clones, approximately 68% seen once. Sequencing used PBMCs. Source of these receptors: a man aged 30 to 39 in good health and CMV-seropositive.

Here the CDR3 reads CATSGLTNTGELFF. The CDR3 nucleotides are TGTGCCACGTCGGGACTAACGAACACCGGGGAGCTGTTTTTT. The V and J genes are TRBV6-5 and TRBJ2-2; 7 bases are a match to TRBD2. The germline V gene encodes CDR1 MNHEY and CDR2 SVGAGI. V was clipped by 10 bases and J by 0 bases; unmatched bases: 5. CDR3 length: 14 amino acids.

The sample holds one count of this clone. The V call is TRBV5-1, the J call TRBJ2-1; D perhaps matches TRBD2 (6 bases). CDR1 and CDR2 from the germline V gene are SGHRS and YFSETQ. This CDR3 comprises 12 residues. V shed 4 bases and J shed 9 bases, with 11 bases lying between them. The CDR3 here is CASSLLGGEQFF. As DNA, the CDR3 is TGCGCCAGCAGCCTGCTCGGGGGTGAGCAGTTCTTC.

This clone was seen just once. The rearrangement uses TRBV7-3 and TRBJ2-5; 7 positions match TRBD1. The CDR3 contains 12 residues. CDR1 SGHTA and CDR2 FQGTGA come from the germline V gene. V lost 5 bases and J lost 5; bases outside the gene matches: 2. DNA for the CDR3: TGTGCCAGCAGCCAACAGGGGGAGACCCAGTACTTC. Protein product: CASSQQGETQYF.

CDR3 sequence reads: CAIRLAGGPYNEQFF. The DNA for the CDR3 is TGTGCCATCAGGCTAGCGGGAGGCCCCTACAATGAGCAGTTCTTC. This chain joins TRBV10-3 and TRBJ2-1; TRBD2 matches 11 bases. The CDR3 has 15 amino acids. V lost 6 bases to trimming and J lost 2 bases; unmatched junction nucleotides: 3. From germline, CDR1 is ENHRY and CDR2 SYGVKD.

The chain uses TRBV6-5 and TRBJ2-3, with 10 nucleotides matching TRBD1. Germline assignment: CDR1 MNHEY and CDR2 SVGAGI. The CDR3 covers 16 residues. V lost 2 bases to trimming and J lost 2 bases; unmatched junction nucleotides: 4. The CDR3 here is CASSYVGQGLTDTQYF. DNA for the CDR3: TGTGCCAGCAGTTACGTGGGACAGGGGCTCACAGATACGCAGTATTTT.

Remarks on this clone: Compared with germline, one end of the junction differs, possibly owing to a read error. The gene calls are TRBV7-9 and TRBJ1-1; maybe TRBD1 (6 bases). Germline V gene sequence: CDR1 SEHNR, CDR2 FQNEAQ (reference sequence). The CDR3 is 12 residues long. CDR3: CSSSLLGAIAFF. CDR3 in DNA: TGTTCCAGCAGCCTTTTGGGGGCGATAGCTTTCTTT.

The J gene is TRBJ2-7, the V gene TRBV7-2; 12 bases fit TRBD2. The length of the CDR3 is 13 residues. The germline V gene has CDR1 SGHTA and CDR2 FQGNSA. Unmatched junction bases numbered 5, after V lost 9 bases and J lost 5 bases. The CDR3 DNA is TGTGCCAGGAGACTAGCGGGAGACCACGAGCAGTACTTC. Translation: CARRLAGDHEQYF.

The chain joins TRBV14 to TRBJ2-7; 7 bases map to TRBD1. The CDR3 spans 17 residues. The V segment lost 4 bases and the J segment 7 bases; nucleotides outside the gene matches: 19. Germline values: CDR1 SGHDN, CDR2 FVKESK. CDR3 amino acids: CASSLPGDSYSRTEQYF. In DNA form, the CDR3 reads TGTGCCAGCAGCCTGCCCGGGGACAGCTACTCCAGAACTGAGCAGTACTTC.

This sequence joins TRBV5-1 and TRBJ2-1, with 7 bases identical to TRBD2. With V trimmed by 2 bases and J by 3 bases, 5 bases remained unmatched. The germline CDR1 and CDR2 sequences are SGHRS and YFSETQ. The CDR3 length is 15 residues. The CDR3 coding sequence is TGCGCCAGCAGCTTCGGTCTAGCGGACTACAATGAGCAGTTCTTC. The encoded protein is CASSFGLADYNEQFF.

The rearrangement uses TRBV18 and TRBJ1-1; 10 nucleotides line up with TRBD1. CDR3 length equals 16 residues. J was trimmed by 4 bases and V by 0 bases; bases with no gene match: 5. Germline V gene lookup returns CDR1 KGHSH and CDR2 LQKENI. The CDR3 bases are TGTGCCAGCTCACCACCCGGGACAGGGGAAACCACTGAAGCTTTCTTT. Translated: CASSPPGTGETTEAFF.

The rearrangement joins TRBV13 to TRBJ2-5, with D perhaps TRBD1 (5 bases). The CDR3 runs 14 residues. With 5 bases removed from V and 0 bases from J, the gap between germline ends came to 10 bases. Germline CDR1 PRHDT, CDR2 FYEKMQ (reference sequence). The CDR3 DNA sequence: TGTGCCAGCAGCGATACAGGTTACCAAGAGACCCAGTACTTC. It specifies CASSDTGYQETQYF.

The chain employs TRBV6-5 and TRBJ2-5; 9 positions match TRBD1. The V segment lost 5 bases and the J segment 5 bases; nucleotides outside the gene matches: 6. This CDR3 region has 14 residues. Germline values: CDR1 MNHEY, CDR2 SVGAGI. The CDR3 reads CASSQQGAWETQYF. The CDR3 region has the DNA TGTGCCAGCAGTCAACAGGGGGCCTGGGAGACCCAGTACTTC.

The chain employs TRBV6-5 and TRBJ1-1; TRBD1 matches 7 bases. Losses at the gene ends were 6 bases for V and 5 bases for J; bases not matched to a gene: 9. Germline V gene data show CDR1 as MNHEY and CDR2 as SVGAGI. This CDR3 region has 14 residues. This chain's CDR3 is CASRPRGYGTEAFF. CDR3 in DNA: TGTGCCAGCAGACCCAGGGGGTACGGGACTGAAGCTTTCTTT.

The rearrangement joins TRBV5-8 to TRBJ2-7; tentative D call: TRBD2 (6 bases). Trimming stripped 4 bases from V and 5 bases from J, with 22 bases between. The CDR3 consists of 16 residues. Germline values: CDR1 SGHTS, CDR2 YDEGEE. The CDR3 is CASSPKRGGPFNEQYF. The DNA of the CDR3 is TGTGCCAGCAGCCCTAAACGCGGAGGGCCTTTCAACGAGCAGTACTTC.